This TCR beta chain was obtained from a study of shared clonotypes between healthy human individuals. General study results and limits: Rarefaction showed sorted-subset sequencing was incomplete despite large depth. Relative to clonotypes present in all four donors, those not shared had lower generation probabilities.

As concerns this clone: Its antigen is not known.

The CDR3 length is 16 residues. The germline CDR1 and CDR2 sequences are MNHEY and SMNVEV (reference sequence). The V and J ends lost 5 bases and 0 bases respectively, with 14 bases between them. Assay runs were performed at deep level. Sequencing was performed with immunoSEQ multiplex PCR; in TCRdb, only in-frame clones are kept and a portion is missing. The sample holds about 680,000 clones, more than 70% seen once. Every donor was a Caucasian adult from Nashville, Tennessee. The specimen was memory CD4+ T cells sorted from blood. Regarding subset: CD45RA-negative fraction. V usage is TRBV27 and J usage is TRBJ1-3; possibly TRBD1 for D (5 bases). The receptor was isolated from a woman between 25 and 40 years old in good health. The CDR3 is CASSVQGGLSGNTIYF. The CDR3 DNA reads as TGTGCCAGCAGTGTCCAGGGAGGGCTCTCTGGAAACACCATATATTTT.